This paragraph reports one TCR beta chain. TCRdb's table, derived via immunoSEQ multiplex PCR, lists solely in-frame clones and lacks some. The sample holds fewer than 150,000 clones, 80% to 95% seen once. Germline V gene data show CDR1 as LNHDA and CDR2 as SQIVND (reference sequence). CDR3 size: 11 residues. The V end was cut by 3 bases, the J end by 10 bases, with 9 bases between. This sample is drawn from a study of T cell responses to AZD1222 COVID-19 vaccine. The receptor was isolated from an adult who received the AZD1222 COVID-19 vaccine. The starting material was peripheral blood, obtained 28 days after the second AZD1222 dose. The chain employs TRBV19 and TRBJ1-1; D unresolved. Here the CDR3 reads CASSINKGAFF. CDR3 nucleotides: TGTGCCAGTAGTATTAACAAAGGAGCTTTCTTT.